The 24 T cell receptor beta chains below come from one sample, sequenced in a study of metastatic and nonmetastatic thyroid tumors. TCRdb re-called the PCR reads via MiXCR. The repertoire consists of some 38,000 clones, with approximately 19% occurring once and the leading ten covering approximately 20%. All patients reached thyroid surgery having received no treatment beforehand. The sequenced material came from blood. The receptors originated from a female donor with papillary thyroid cancer or a benign thyroid nodule (not recorded which). Some clones in this sample may be carry-over from other donors' samples.

For this clone: At one end the junction does not follow the germline gene, possibly because of a read error. V gene TRBV12-3 or TRBV12-4 combines with J gene TRBJ1-6; the D gene is possibly TRBD1 (6 bases). CDR3 length equals 15 residues. In DNA, the CDR3 is TGTTCCAGCAGCCCCTGGGGGGCGGTCGGTTCACCCCTCCACTTT. It translates to CSSSPWGAVGSPLHF.

This sequence joins TRBV4-1 and TRBJ2-7; TRBD2 aligns across 9 bases. The CDR3 consists of 13 residues. V lost 4 bases to trimming and J lost 6 bases; unmatched junction nucleotides: 4. Germline CDR1 MGHRA, CDR2 YSYEKL. The CDR3 DNA follows: TGCGCCAGCAGCCGTTGGACTAGCGTCGAGCAGTACTTC. Translation: CASSRWTSVEQYF.

The genes are TRBV2 and TRBJ2-5; no definite D call. Germline lookup yields CDR1 SNHLY and CDR2 FYNNEI. The germline V and J ends were trimmed by 4 bases and 5 bases, with 5 bases remaining between them. The CDR3 has 11 residues. The CDR3 region has the DNA TGTGCCAGCAGTGGCTGGGAGACCCAGTACTTC. It specifies CASSGWETQYF.

Ten or more counts support this clone. The V gene is TRBV7-9, the J gene TRBJ1-4; the D gene is possibly TRBD1 (5 bases). V gave up 2 bases and J gave up 8 bases, with 15 bases separating them. Germline V CDR1 and CDR2: SEHNR, FQNEAQ (reference sequence). The CDR3 consists of 15 residues. The CDR3 here is CASSLLSGAGEKLFF. CDR3 DNA: TGTGCCAGCAGCTTACTCTCCGGGGCTGGGGAAAAACTGTTTTTT. The full variable domain, in which reference TRBV7-9 and TRBJ1-4 provide the parts outside the CDR3, is DTGVSQNPRHKITKRGQNVTFRCDPISEHNRLYWYRQTLGQGPEFLTYFQNEAQLEKSRLLSDRFSAERPKGSFSTLEIQRTEQGDSAMYLCASSLLSGAGEKLFFGSGTQLSVL.

This clone was picked up many times. J is TRBJ1-1 and V is TRBV28; 7 bases fit TRBD1. V gave up 6 bases and J gave up 4 bases; unmatched junction bases: 5. The V gene's germline CDR1 is MDHEN and CDR2 SYDVKM. This CDR3 has 13 residues. This CDR3 reads CASRGGGGTEAFF. The DNA for the CDR3 is TGTGCCAGCAGGGGAGGGGGCGGCACTGAAGCTTTCTTT.

This clone has a count of ten or more. This chain links TRBV7-9 with TRBJ2-7, with 7 bases aligning to TRBD1. Germline V gene sequence: CDR1 SEHNR, CDR2 FQNEAQ (reference sequence). This CDR3 comprises 15 residues. Germline trimming cut 4 bases from V and 3 bases from J; bases unmatched to any gene: 9. Here the CDR3 reads CASSSRTGAIYEQYF. The CDR3 DNA reads as TGTGCCAGCAGCTCCCGGACAGGTGCAATCTACGAGCAGTACTTC.

Ten or more counts support this clone. V is TRBV29-1 and J is TRBJ1-2, with a tentative D call TRBD1 (5 bases). V was pared by 1 base and J by 4 bases, with 13 bases between. CDR1 SQVTM and CDR2 ANQGSEA come from the germline V gene. This CDR3 comprises 14 residues. The CDR3 loop is CSVEGRDDRYGYTF. For the CDR3, the DNA is TGCAGCGTTGAAGGCCGGGACGACCGCTATGGCTACACCTTC.

Comments on this clone: A read error may produce the germline difference seen at one junction end. V gene TRBV5-6 combines with J gene TRBJ2-7; D gene unclear. CDR1 is SGHDT, CDR2 YYEEEE, per germline. The CDR3 loop spans 15 amino acids. For the CDR3, the DNA is TGTGCCAGCAGCCTACCCTCGGGTTTCTCCTACGATCAGTACTTC. Residues: CASSLPSGFSYDQYF.

In its sample, this clone was seen a few times. The rearrangement links TRBV5-5 to TRBJ2-1; 11 positions match TRBD2. V gave up 1 base and J gave up 8 bases; unmatched junction bases: 5. Germline V CDR1 and CDR2: SGHKS, YYEKEE (reference sequence). The CDR3 loop spans 15 amino acids. CDR3 amino acids: CASSLTSGSFYEQFF. The CDR3 DNA reads TGTGCCAGCAGCTTGACTAGCGGGAGTTTCTATGAGCAGTTCTTC.

The chain uses TRBV11-2 and TRBJ2-7, with 9 bases aligning to TRBD1. The CDR3 is 14 residues long. Trimming at V came to 10 bases and at J to 5 bases, leaving 12 bases not matched to a gene. Germline V CDR1 and CDR2: SGHAT, FQNNGV. The CDR3 nucleotides read TGTGCCATCATCCCGGACAGGGGATTTGACGAGCAGTACTTC. Protein sequence: CAIIPDRGFDEQYF.

This clone was recorded many times. The V and J genes are TRBV9 and TRBJ2-2; 10 nucleotides agree with TRBD2. The germline CDR1 and CDR2 sequences are SGDLS and YYNGEE. This CDR3 contains 18 residues. V was clipped by 0 bases and J by 0 bases; unmatched bases: 5. CDR3 residues: CASSVGASGGPNTGELFF. In DNA, the CDR3 is TGTGCCAGCAGCGTAGGCGCTAGCGGGGGCCCGAACACCGGGGAGCTGTTTTTT.

This clone has at least ten counts. The chain combines TRBV30 with TRBJ1-4, with TRBD1 matching over 8 bases. Germline CDR1 and CDR2: GTSNPN and SVGIG (reference sequence). J was trimmed by 7 bases and V by 6 bases; bases with no gene match: 7. The CDR3 consists of 13 residues. Written as DNA, the CDR3 is TGTGCCTGCCAGACAGGGGCAAGTGAAAAACTGTTTTTT. Translation: CACQTGASEKLFF.

This clone was seen many times. Different DNA sequences within this sample yield the same CDR3. The chain uses TRBV12-3 or TRBV12-4 and TRBJ1-5; D is perhaps TRBD1 (5 bases). Trimming removed 3 bases at V and 9 bases at J, with 12 bases between. This CDR3 spans 13 amino acids. The CDR3 nucleotides are TGTGCCAGCAGTTTGGGGGGGGTATCGCCCCAGCATTTT. Translating it yields CASSLGGVSPQHF.

The gene calls are TRBV11-2 and TRBJ2-7; D gene ambiguous. CDR1 and CDR2 (germline): SGHAT, FQNNGV. V lost 6 bases and J lost 7, with 19 bases in between. The CDR3 spans 14 residues. DNA of the CDR3: TGTGCCAGCAGATTGACCCCCCGGGTGTGTGAGCAGTACTTC. It codes for CASRLTPRVCEQYF.

The table lists this clone with many counts. The chain recombines TRBV3-1 with TRBJ2-3; 10 bases agree with TRBD2. V trimming: 5 bases; J trimming: 3 bases; junction bases outside the gene matches: 8. The CDR3 consists of 16 residues. Germline values: CDR1 LGHDT, CDR2 YNNKEL (reference sequence). CDR3 residues: CASSSLAGEGTDTQYF. The CDR3 nucleotides are TGTGCCAGCAGCTCCCTAGCGGGAGAGGGGACAGATACGCAGTATTTT.

The chain is built from TRBV6-1 and TRBJ1-1; D remains ambiguous. The ends were cut back, 6 bases at V and 0 bases at J, with 8 bases in the middle. The CDR3 sequence is 13 residues long. Germline lookup yields CDR1 MNHNS and CDR2 SASEGT. The CDR3 loop is CASSPGVNTEAFF. In DNA form, the CDR3 reads TGTGCCAGCAGCCCTGGGGTGAACACTGAAGCTTTCTTT.

This clone was picked up many times. This chain uses TRBV5-1 with TRBJ1-2, with 8 bases that match TRBD1. The CDR3 spans 14 residues. With V trimmed by 4 bases and J by 3 bases, 5 bases remained unmatched. Germline V gene lookup returns CDR1 SGHRS and CDR2 YFSETQ. The DNA for the CDR3 is TGCGCCAGCAGCCTGGGACAGGTCCACTATGGCTACACCTTC. It yields the protein CASSLGQVHYGYTF.

In its sample, this clone was seen many times. V usage is TRBV11-2 and J usage is TRBJ2-1; 14 bases map to TRBD2. Germline CDR1 is SGHAT and CDR2 is FQNNGV. The CDR3 runs to 16 residues. Trimming cost V 3 bases and J 2 bases; bases outside gene matches: 0. DNA for the CDR3: TGTGCCAGCAGCTTGACTAGCGGGAGGGCCTACAATGAGCAGTTCTTC. Translation gives CASSLTSGRAYNEQFF.

This clone appeared a few times. At one boundary the junction diverges from the germline segment, which might be a read error. The CDR3 is CVSSEPDYVYGAFF. In nucleotides, the CDR3 is TGTGTCAGCAGTGAGCCGGACTATGTGTACGGAGCTTTCTTT. This chain uses TRBV25-1 with TRBJ1-1; D is ambiguous. CDR1 and CDR2 from the germline V gene are MGHDK and SYGVNS. This CDR3 has 14 residues. Full variable domain (missing parts from reference TRBV25-1 and TRBJ1-1): EADIYQTPRYLVIGTGKKITLECSQTMGHDKMYWYQQDPGMELHLIHYSYGVNSTEKGDLSSESTVSRIRTEHFPLTLESARPSHTSQYLCVSSEPDYVYGAFFGQGTRLTVV.

This clone was seen ten or more times. This may be a read error, as it is one base from a much larger clone. The gene calls are TRBV28 and TRBJ2-1, with D perhaps TRBD2 (5 bases). CDR3 length: 15 amino acids. Germline V lookup: CDR1 MDHEN, CDR2 SYDVKM. CDR3: CASSPDSVTINGQFF. CDR3 DNA: TGTGCCAGCAGTCCGGACTCAGTAACAATCAATGGGCAGTTCTTC.

V gene TRBV3-1 combines with J gene TRBJ2-3; D is perhaps TRBD2 (6 bases). CDR1 is LGHDT and CDR2 is YNNKEL in the germline V gene (reference sequence). The CDR3 extends over 13 amino acids. Between the trimmed V and J ends, which lost 6 bases and 6 bases, there was a span of 13 bases. CDR3 region: CASSSTRLDTQYF. Here the CDR3 DNA reads TGTGCCAGCAGTTCGACTAGACTGGATACGCAGTATTTT.

As for this clone: A single base separates this from a much larger clone, so it may be a read error. Different DNA sequences within this sample yield the same CDR3. This sequence joins TRBV9 and TRBJ2-1; D uncertain. The CDR3 is made up of 14 amino acids. Germline V gene data show CDR1 as SGDLS and CDR2 as YYNGEE. Deletions cut 0 bases from V and 10 bases from J, with 14 bases between. The CDR3 sequence is CASSVVGRTDEQFF. CDR3 DNA: TGTGCCAGCAGCGTAGTCGGTAGGACGGACGAGCAGTTCTTC.

The table lists this clone with many counts. The gene calls are TRBV30 and TRBJ2-1; 11 bases align to TRBD2. Germline V gene data show CDR1 as GTSNPN and CDR2 as SVGIG (reference sequence). Germline trimming cut 0 bases from V and 6 bases from J; bases unmatched to any gene: 4. CDR3 length equals 15 residues. CDR3 nucleotides: TGTGCCTGGAGTGTACTAGCGGGAGCAATCAATGAGCAGTTCTTC. As protein: CAWSVLAGAINEQFF.

Only a few counts were recorded for this clone. A clone one base away is much larger, so this may be a read error. The chain combines TRBV11-2 with TRBJ1-4; D unresolved. CDR1 and CDR2 (germline): SGHAT, FQNNGV. The CDR3 is 13 amino acids. V was pared by 5 bases and J by 12 bases, with 16 bases between. The CDR3 is CASSTGPQRELFF. The DNA of the CDR3 is TGTGCCAGCAGCACCGGACCACAGCGGGAACTGTTTTTT.